This TCR beta chain was profiled in a study of blood T cell repertoires in COVID-19. Study-level information: PBMCs, B-cell-depleted T cells, or T cells provided the cDNA or gDNA that made up the material.

V was pared by 5 bases and J by 6 bases, with 5 bases of the junction left unmatched. CDR3 length: 15 residues. The germline CDR1 and CDR2 sequences are SEHNR and FQNEAQ (reference sequence). Clones were read by immunoSEQ multiplex PCR, and TCRdb kept only the in-frame ones, dropping some. Here the sample spans some 90,000 clones, approximately 90% being singletons. The J gene is TRBJ1-4, the V gene TRBV7-9; 11 bases match TRBD1. The sequenced sample was peripheral blood. The receptor was derived from a woman aged 45-60 years in a cohort sampled during active COVID-19. Written as DNA, the CDR3 is TGTGCCAGCAGCCCTGGACAGGGGGCTGATGAAAAACTGTTTTTT. Protein product: CASSPGQGADEKLFF. The whole variable domain, remainder taken from reference TRBV7-9 and TRBJ1-4, is DTGVSQNPRHKITKRGQNVTFRCDPISEHNRLYWYRQTLGQGPEFLTYFQNEAQLEKSRLLSDRFSAERPKGSFSTLEIQRTEQGDSAMYLCASSPGQGADEKLFFGSGTQLSVL.